The TCR beta chain described here comes from a study of OX40 agonist ivuxolimab in advanced cancers. Here immunoSEQ multiplex PCR was the method, and the copy in TCRdb shows in-frame clones only, minus some. The data hold 25,000 or so clones, with approximately 73% observed a single time. The CDR3 contains 13 residues. V lost 5 bases and J 0 bases, leaving 8 bases between the germline ends. The germline V gene encodes CDR1 SGHAT and CDR2 FQNNGV. The starting material was CD4+ or CD8+ T cells sorted from blood, obtained in a trial of the OX40 agonist ivuxolimab. The sequence was obtained from an adult with an advanced solid tumor such as melanoma, head and neck, liver or kidney cancer. The chain employs TRBV11-2 and TRBJ2-7, with D possibly being TRBD1 or TRBD2 (5 bases each). CDR3 residues: CASSPRGSYEQYF. CDR3 coding DNA: TGTGCCAGCAGCCCGAGGGGCTCCTACGAGCAGTACTTC.